This note documents a single T cell receptor beta chain sequence. Its antigen is still unknown. Each cDNA held unique molecular identifiers, and template switching gave it a universal primer site. TCRdb analysed the 5' RACE reads with MiXCR anew, one entry per CDR3 protein. The sample yields around 1.7 million distinct CDR3 sequences, around a third seen once. The data belong to a study of identical twins. Study results and caveats: The study drew conclusions from cross-sectional statistical analysis, not from following the same donors. Beta out-of-frame twin sharing showed a weaker excess. Researchers reported excess low generation probability among twin-shared out-of-frame alpha sequences.

CDR3 length equals 15 residues. V shed 1 base, J shed 4 bases, and the junction held 7 bases outside the gene matches. The germline CDR1 and CDR2 sequences are SNHLY and FYNNEI. Sequenced material: cord blood. This TCR derives from a newborn girl in good health. V usage is TRBV2 and J usage is TRBJ2-7, with 7 positions matching TRBD2. CDR3: CASSEVAGERYEQYF. The DNA of the CDR3 is TGTGCCAGCAGTGAAGTCGCGGGAGAGAGATACGAGCAGTACTTC.